This T cell receptor beta chain was captured in a study of early T cells in non-severe SARS-CoV-2 infection (dated by TCRdb to the early 2020s). Looking at the study overall: Bulk RNA from unsorted whole blood was used for TCR sequencing, so alpha and beta chains could not be paired.

The research as a whole found: VDJdb matching was skewed toward anti-spike CD8 responses, so virus-specific expansions were likely underestimated and private and CD4 specificities were missed.

Set within a cohort of healthcare workers in London, UK, this nested case-control study involved weekly PCR testing of nasopharyngeal swabs along with blood sampling. Healthcare workers were enrolled in the week of the UK lockdown, from 23 to 31 March 2020, and were followed every week for up to roughly 15 weeks. The CDR3 sequence holds 18 residues, the cysteine and phenylalanine included. Here the CDR3 DNA is all that survives: 54 bases in frame from base 1. The V end gives up 3 bases and the J end 1 base, leaving 9 bases in the junction not matched to a gene. The germline V gene gives CDR1 as MGHRA and CDR2 as YSYEKL. Preparation of the library involved 5' RACE. Instrument on record: NextSeq 500. Unique molecular identifiers were attached to individual cDNA molecules in the TCR library protocol so that sequencing error and PCR bias could be corrected. TCR alpha and beta chains were both sequenced, and the abundances of alpha and beta sequences in each sample were closely correlated with each other. Per the authors' processing: V gene, J gene and CDR3 annotation of TCR sequences was performed with Decombinator V4. TCRs were defined as expanded if a significant change between any two time points was detected under a Poisson model with p below 0.0001. TCR abundances were normalised to the total number of TCRs sequenced in each sample and reported as counts per million. MAIT TCRs were defined by TRAV1-2 paired with TRAJ12, TRAJ20 or TRAJ33, and iNKT TCRs by TRAV10 paired with TRAJ18. VDJdb, accessed 1 November 2021, was searched for CMV, EBV and SARS-CoV-2 annotated TCRs, excluding TCRs annotated for multiple antigens. TCRdb redid the processing of the public reads, applying fastp at Q25 and MiXCR, and retained in-frame beta chains. Each CDR3 protein gets just one entry, which takes the most common genes and DNA from the rows behind it. These V and J calls rely on TCRdb rather than the paper's analysis. The sample profile shows some 39,000 distinct CDR3 sequences; roughly 7% of them were found once. Of the sample, more than 7.5% falls within the top ten clones.

This clonotype was counted ten times or more. Its cognate antigen has yet to be identified. Base qualities are missing; no much larger clone stands one base away. Sequencing was carried out using whole blood. The clonotype was recovered from an adult who was a healthcare worker with PCR-confirmed SARS-CoV-2 infection or an uninfected control (not recorded which). The chain employs TRBV4-1 and TRBJ1-1, with 12 junctional bases fitting TRBD1. The CDR3 region: CASSQPGQGAGRNTEAFF. The DNA is as follows: TGCGCCAGCAGCCAGCCGGGACAGGGGGCTGGAAGGAACACTGAAGCTTTCTTT.